One and the same sample provided the 30 T cell receptor beta chains below, sequenced in a study of tumor and adjacent non-tumor tissue in lung cancer. The library came from three nested PCR rounds adapted from ARM-PCR protocols. TCRdb processed the multiplex PCR reads anew with MiXCR; each CDR3 protein has one entry. The sample contains under 150,000 distinct CDR3 sequences, 66% of which appear only once. RNA was extracted from bulk tissue without any cell sorting. Specimen: lung tumor tissue. The origin of the receptors is a man in his 60s with small cell lung cancer.

About this clonotype: Germline is not matched at one junction end, which may reflect a read error. This chain links TRBV20-1 with TRBJ2-1, with 7 bases aligning to TRBD2. Germline V gene data show CDR1 as DFQATT and CDR2 as SNEGSKA (reference sequence). CDR3 length: 16 residues. DNA of the CDR3: TGCGGTGCCGACGGCCGTGCGGGAGAGAATTACAATGAGCAGTTCTTC. Protein: CGADGRAGENYNEQFF.

The chain joins TRBV14 to TRBJ1-5; D is uncertain. This CDR3 has 13 residues. Germline V gene sequence: CDR1 SGHDN, CDR2 FVKESK. The CDR3 region has the DNA TGTACCAACAGCCAAGACCGTAATCAGCCCCAGCATTTT. This translates into CTNSQDRNQPQHF. Combining the CDR3 with reference TRBV14 and TRBJ1-5 gives the whole variable domain EAGVTQFPSHSVIEKGQTVTLRCDPISGHDNLYWYRRVMGKEIKFLLHFVKESKQDESGMPNNRFLAERTGGTYSTLKVQPAELEDSGVYFCTNSQDRNQPQHFGDGTRLSIL.

On this clonotype: Mismatch with germline at one junction end may stem from a read error. The chain uses TRBV12-3 or TRBV12-4 and TRBJ1-5; D is perhaps TRBD1 (5 bases). The better agreement between TRBJ2-3 and the DNA end casts doubt on the J call. The CDR3 totals 14 residues. CDR3 coding DNA: TGTGCCAGTAGTTTTAGTAGGGGCAATCAGTCCCAGTATTTT. Its translation: CASSFSRGNQSQYF.

For this clonotype: Here the CDR3 omits its conserved ending phenylalanine or tryptophan, so a read error is the likely source. The rearrangement links TRBV11-2 to TRBJ2-1; D possibly corresponds to TRBD2 (5 bases). The CDR3 runs to 15 residues. Between the trimmed V and J ends, which lost 5 bases and 6 bases, there was a span of 17 bases. Per the germline V gene, CDR1 is SGHAT and CDR2 is FQNNGV. For the CDR3, the DNA is TGTGCCAGCAGCGCCCGAATAGGGAGTACCAATGAGCAGTTCCTC. It translates to CASSARIGSTNEQFL.

Many counts were recorded for this clonotype. V gene TRBV12-3 or TRBV12-4 combines with J gene TRBJ2-7; D might be TRBD2 (5 bases). Trimming cost V 4 bases and J 2 bases, with 27 bases left between them. CDR3 length: 19 residues. In DNA, the CDR3 is TGTGCCAGCAGTTCGCATCTTGGGGAGAGGAATCAGTGGGCCTACGAGCAGTACTTC. As protein: CASSSHLGERNQWAYEQYF.

The genes are TRBV11-2 and TRBJ2-3; the match to TRBD2 covers 12 bases. V shed 7 bases and J 4 bases; nucleotides not matched to a gene: 9. CDR3 length: 16 residues. CDR1 and CDR2 (germline): SGHAT, FQNNGV. Here the CDR3 reads CASTLTLAGGADTQYF. In DNA form, the CDR3 reads TGTGCCAGCACCTTGACTCTAGCGGGAGGGGCAGATACGCAGTATTTT.

Only one count was recorded for this clonotype. A read error may produce the germline difference seen at one junction end. The rearrangement links TRBV11-2 to TRBJ2-1, with D uncertain. CDR1 SGHAT and CDR2 FQNNGV come from the germline V gene. This CDR3 has 13 residues. The CDR3 region is CANSPGPWVEQFF. DNA for the CDR3: TGTGCCAACAGCCCAGGACCGTGGGTTGAGCAGTTCTTC.

This clonotype was counted ten times or more. This chain connects TRBV11-1 to TRBJ2-7, with 9 bases lining up with TRBD1. CDR3 size: 12 residues. With 7 bases clipped from V and 6 bases from J, the junction kept 4 bases outside the gene matches. The germline gives CDR1 SGHAT, CDR2 FQDESV (reference sequence). CDR3 sequence: CASNGQGREQYF. The CDR3 DNA sequence: TGTGCCAGCAATGGACAGGGGCGCGAGCAGTACTTC.

CDR3 loop: CASGRGGVTPETQYF. As DNA, the CDR3 is TGTGCTAGTGGCCGGGGGGGGGTAACTCCGGAGACCCAGTACTTC. The genes are TRBV12-5 and TRBJ2-5; 8 bases agree with TRBD2. CDR3 size: 15 residues. CDR1 LGHNT and CDR2 FRNRAP come from the germline V gene. V shed 6 bases and J 5 bases; nucleotides not matched to a gene: 11.

Comments on this clonotype: Germline is not matched at one junction end, which may reflect a read error. The rearrangement links TRBV6-5 to TRBJ2-3; D call uncertain. The CDR3 has 13 residues. The germline gives CDR1 MNHEY, CDR2 SVGAGI. The CDR3 bases are TGTGCCAGGAGTTACATGGTTGGAGATACGCAGTATTTT. Amino acid sequence: CARSYMVGDTQYF.

About this clonotype: This may arise from a read error, as a much more abundant clone is one base away. This chain joins TRBV5-1 and TRBJ2-3; D is unresolved. Per the germline V gene, CDR1 is SGHRS and CDR2 is YFSETQ. Trimming cost V 0 bases and J 6 bases, with 11 bases left between them. This CDR3 has 14 residues. CDR3 loop: CASSLGYDMDTQYF. CDR3 coding DNA: TGCGCCAGCAGCTTGGGATACGACATGGATACGCAGTATTTT.

The rearrangement joins TRBV10-3 to TRBJ2-2; no firm D call. V shed 11 bases and J shed 3 bases, with 16 bases lying between them. Germline assignment: CDR1 ENHRY and CDR2 SYGVKD. The CDR3 contains 14 residues. This CDR3 is CAAQHVGDTGELFF. The CDR3 nucleotides read TGTGCCGCCCAACACGTAGGTGACACCGGGGAGCTGTTTTTT.

In this sample, this clonotype turned up a few times. Being one base from a much bigger clone, this may be a read error. CDR3 loop: CAGSQERGTSYGGYTF. In nucleotides, the CDR3 is TGTGCCGGCAGCCAAGAGAGAGGGACGTCCTATGGTGGCTACACCTTC. V usage is TRBV4-2 and J usage is TRBJ1-2, with D tentatively TRBD1 (5 bases). This CDR3 is built from 16 residues. Germline lookup yields CDR1 LGHNA and CDR2 YNFKEQ.

This clonotype was picked up many times. The CDR3 reads CAIRGANGYGYTF. CDR3 nucleotides: TGTGCCATTAGGGGGGCGAACGGCTATGGCTACACCTTC. V is TRBV6-5 and J is TRBJ1-2, with D possibly being TRBD1 (6 bases). Germline V lookup: CDR1 MNHEY, CDR2 SVGAGI. This CDR3 region has 13 residues. V dropped 10 bases and J dropped 4 bases, with 16 bases sitting between them.

This clonotype was seen a single time. The chain is built from TRBV18 and TRBJ1-1, with TRBD1 matching 9 bases. J lost 8 bases, V lost 3 bases, and 4 bases had no gene match. CDR3 size: 13 residues. CDR1 and CDR2 from the germline V gene are KGHSH and LQKENI. The CDR3 here is CASSPGQGREAFF. The CDR3 nucleotides read TGTGCCAGCTCACCGGGACAGGGTAGGGAAGCTTTCTTT.

A note on this clonotype: Since a much larger clone is just one base distant, this may be a read error. CDR3 residues: CASSSDREDVQYF. The CDR3 DNA follows: TGTGCCAGCAGCTCAGACAGGGAGGACGTGCAGTACTTC. The rearrangement uses TRBV11-2 and TRBJ2-7, with D perhaps TRBD1 (7 bases). The germline V gene encodes CDR1 SGHAT and CDR2 FQNNGV. The CDR3 contains 13 residues. Trimming took off 4 bases at V and 9 bases at J, with 16 bases between the two ends.

The sample holds many counts of this clonotype. The V gene is TRBV12-3 or TRBV12-4, the J gene TRBJ2-7; D is unresolved. The CDR3 is 12 residues long. The V end lost 3 bases, the J end lost 7 bases, and 10 bases lay between the germline ends. The chain's CDR3 is CASSLRLMEQYF. In DNA form, the CDR3 reads TGTGCCAGCAGTTTGCGACTTATGGAGCAGTACTTC.

This clonotype was counted ten times or more. The gene calls are TRBV11-2 and TRBJ2-7; 7 bases map to TRBD1. Germline CDR1 SGHAT, CDR2 FQNNGV. This CDR3 has 15 amino acids. V dropped 1 base and J dropped 3; count of bases not matched to a gene: 6. The CDR3 DNA is TGTGCCAGCAGCTTAGGGTCGACAGGGAGCTACGAGCAGTACTTC. Its protein product is CASSLGSTGSYEQYF.

Details on this clonotype: A much larger clone differs by one base, so this may be a read error. As the CDR3 is not closed by the conserved phenylalanine or tryptophan, this likely results from a read error. The chain is built from TRBV24-1 and TRBJ2-1; TRBD2 might be the D (5 bases). Germline V gene data show CDR1 as KGHDR and CDR2 as SFDVKD. Deletions cut 3 bases from V and 0 bases from J, with 11 bases between. CDR3 length: 16 amino acids. CDR3 nucleotides: TGTGCCACCAGTGATCCTAGCCGGACCTCCTACAATGAGCAGTTCTCC. Residues: CATSDPSRTSYNEQFS.

Comments on this clonotype: With a much larger clone just one base away, this may be a read error. V gene TRBV20-1 combines with J gene TRBJ2-5, with a tentative D call TRBD2 (5 bases). The germline V gene has CDR1 DFQATT and CDR2 SNEGSKA (reference sequence). This CDR3 comprises 11 residues. CDR3 sequence reads: CNARRGETQYF. DNA of the CDR3: TGCAATGCTCGGAGAGGGGAGACCCAGTACTTC.

A few counts support this clonotype. The rearrangement joins TRBV7-8 to TRBJ2-1, with 8 bases fitting TRBD1. CDR1 is SGHVS and CDR2 is FQNEAQ in the germline V gene. The CDR3 has 15 amino acids. J lost 1 base, V lost 5 bases, and 4 bases had no gene match. CDR3 region: CASSPGQASYNEQFF. CDR3 DNA: TGTGCCAGCAGCCCGGGACAGGCATCCTACAATGAGCAGTTCTTC.

With regard to this clonotype: A junction boundary mismatches the germline segment, possibly from a read error. The chain employs TRBV6-6 and TRBJ2-5; D is ambiguous. The CDR3 is 13 residues long. Germline CDR1 is MNHNY and CDR2 is SVGAGI (reference sequence). As DNA, the CDR3 is TGTGCCAGCAGTTATGCGCTACAAGAGGCCCAGTACTTC. It encodes CASSYALQEAQYF.

A remark on this clonotype: Relative to the germline gene, one junction end is altered; a read error may explain this. The genes are TRBV6-1 and TRBJ2-3; 7 nucleotides match TRBD1. The J call is uncertain, as TRBJ1-5 better fits the DNA end. The CDR3 contains 13 residues. The germline gives CDR1 MNHNS, CDR2 SASEGT. CDR3 amino acids: CASSHRGADTQHF. CDR3 nucleotides: TGTGCTAGCAGCCACAGGGGAGCAGATACGCAGCATTTT.

Points on this clonotype: One end of the junction varies from germline; a read error may be responsible. The rearrangement links TRBV11-2 to TRBJ2-1; D is perhaps TRBD1 or TRBD2 (5 bases each). Per the germline V gene, CDR1 is SGHAT and CDR2 is FQNNGV. The CDR3 sequence is 15 residues long. The CDR3 loop reads CASSSTGPLHNERFF. Written as DNA, the CDR3 is TGTGCCAGCAGCTCCACGGGGCCCCTCCACAATGAGCGGTTCTTC.

This clonotype was seen a few times. The rearrangement uses TRBV13 and TRBJ2-1, with TRBD2 identical over 11 bases. Looked up from germline, CDR1 is PRHDT and CDR2 is FYEKMQ (reference sequence). CDR3 length: 16 amino acids. Unmatched junction bases numbered 6, after V lost 4 bases and J lost 4 bases. CDR3 nucleotide sequence: TGTGCCAGCAGCTCTCGACTAGCGGGACTATACAATGAGCAGTTCTTC. Amino acids: CASSSRLAGLYNEQFF.

For this clonotype: This may stem from a read error, because a much larger clone lies one nucleotide away. The CDR3 is CASSPRVGAYDQYF. CDR3 nucleotide sequence: TGTGCCAGCAGCCCAAGGGTTGGTGCCTACGATCAGTACTTC. V is TRBV5-6 and J is TRBJ2-7; D gene uncertain. CDR3 length: 14 residues. Looked up from germline, CDR1 is SGHDT and CDR2 is YYEEEE.

The chain has TRBV5-1 and TRBJ2-3, with 14 bases fitting TRBD2. V dropped 3 bases and J dropped 0; count of bases not matched to a gene: 3. CDR3 length equals 17 residues. Germline CDR1 and CDR2: SGHRS and YFSETQ. DNA of the CDR3: TGCGCCAGCAGCTGGGGACTAGCGGGAGTGAGCACAGATACGCAGTATTTT. It specifies CASSWGLAGVSTDTQYF. The variable domain in full, completed from reference TRBV5-1 and TRBJ2-3, reads KAGVTQTPRYLIKTRGQQVTLSCSPISGHRSVSWYQQTPGQGLQFLFEYFSETQRNKGNFPGRFSGRQFSNSRSEMNVSTLELGDSALYLCASSWGLAGVSTDTQYFGPGTRLTVL.

With respect to this clonotype: This could be a read error, since a much larger clone is one nucleotide away. Likely a read error: the CDR3 ends without its conserved phenylalanine or tryptophan. The chain couples TRBV20-1 to TRBJ2-3; D not certain. CDR3 length equals 12 residues. The germline CDR1 and CDR2 sequences are DFQATT and SNEGSKA (reference sequence). V lost 6 bases to trimming and J lost 6 bases, with 13 bases between them. CDR3 sequence reads: CSAKRGPDTQYC. The CDR3 region has the DNA TGCAGTGCCAAGAGAGGTCCGGATACGCAGTATTGT.

This clonotype came up many times. The genes are TRBV20-1 and TRBJ2-5; D perhaps matches TRBD1 (6 bases). The CDR3 contains 13 residues. V was cut by 3 bases and J by 5 bases, with 13 bases left in between. Germline assignment: CDR1 DFQATT and CDR2 SNEGSKA (reference sequence). The CDR3 here is CSARGPQGETQYF. The CDR3 DNA follows: TGCAGTGCTAGGGGGCCGCAGGGGGAGACCCAGTACTTC.

This clonotype was seen repeatedly, ten times or more. The chain links TRBV4-2 to TRBJ2-3; D uncertain. Trimming pared 1 base from V and 4 bases from J, leaving 9 bases between. Germline V lookup: CDR1 LGHNA, CDR2 YNFKEQ. CDR3 length equals 14 residues. The CDR3 reads CASSQVGDSDTQYF. In DNA, the CDR3 is TGTGCCAGCAGCCAAGTAGGTGACTCAGATACGCAGTATTTT.